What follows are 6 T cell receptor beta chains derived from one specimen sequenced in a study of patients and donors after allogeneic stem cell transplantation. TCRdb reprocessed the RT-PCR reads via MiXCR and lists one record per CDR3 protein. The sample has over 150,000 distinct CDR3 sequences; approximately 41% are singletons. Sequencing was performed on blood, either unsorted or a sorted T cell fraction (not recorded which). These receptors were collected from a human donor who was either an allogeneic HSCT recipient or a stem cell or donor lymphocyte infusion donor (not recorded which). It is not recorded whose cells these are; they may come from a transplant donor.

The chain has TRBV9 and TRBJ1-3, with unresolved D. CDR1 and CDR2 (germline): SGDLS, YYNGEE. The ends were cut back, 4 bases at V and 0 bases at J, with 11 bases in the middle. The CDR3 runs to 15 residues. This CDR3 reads CASSSTPNSGNTIYF. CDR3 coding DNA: TGTGCCAGCAGCTCGACACCAAACTCTGGAAACACCATATATTTT.

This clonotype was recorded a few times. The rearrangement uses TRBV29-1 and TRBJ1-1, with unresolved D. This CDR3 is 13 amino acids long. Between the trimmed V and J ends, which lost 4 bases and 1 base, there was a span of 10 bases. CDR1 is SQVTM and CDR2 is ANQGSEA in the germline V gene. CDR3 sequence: CSVGNLGNTEAFF. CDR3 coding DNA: TGCAGCGTTGGAAATTTGGGGAACACTGAAGCTTTCTTT. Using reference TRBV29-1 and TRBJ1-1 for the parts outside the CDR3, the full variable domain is SAVISQKPSRDICQRGTSLTIQCQVDSQVTMMFWYRQQPGQSLTLIATANQGSEATYESGFVIDKFPISRPNLTFSTLTVSNMSPEDSSIYLCSVGNLGNTEAFFGQGTRLTVV.

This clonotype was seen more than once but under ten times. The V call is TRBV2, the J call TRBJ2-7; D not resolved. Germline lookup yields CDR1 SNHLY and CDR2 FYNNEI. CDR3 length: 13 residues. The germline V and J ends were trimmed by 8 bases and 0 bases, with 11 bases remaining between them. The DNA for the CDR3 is TGTGCCAGCCTCAGAGGTGGCTCCTACGAGCAGTACTTC. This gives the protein CASLRGGSYEQYF.

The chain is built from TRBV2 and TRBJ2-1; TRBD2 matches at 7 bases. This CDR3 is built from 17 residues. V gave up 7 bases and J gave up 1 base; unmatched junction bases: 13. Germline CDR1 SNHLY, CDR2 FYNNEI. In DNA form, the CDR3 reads TGTGCCAGCACCATAAGGGAGGGCCGAGGGTCCTACAATGAGCAGTTCTTC. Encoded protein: CASTIREGRGSYNEQFF.

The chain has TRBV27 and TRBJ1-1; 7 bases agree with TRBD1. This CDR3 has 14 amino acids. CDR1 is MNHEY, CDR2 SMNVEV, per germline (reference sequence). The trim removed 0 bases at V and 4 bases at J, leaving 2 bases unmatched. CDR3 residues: CASSLSRTGTEAFF. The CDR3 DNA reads TGTGCCAGCAGTTTATCCCGGACAGGCACTGAAGCTTTCTTT.

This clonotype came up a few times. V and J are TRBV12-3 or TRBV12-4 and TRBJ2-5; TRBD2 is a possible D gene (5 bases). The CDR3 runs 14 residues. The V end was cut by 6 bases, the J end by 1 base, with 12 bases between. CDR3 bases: TGTGCCAGCAGGAGGGTCGGCCCCCAAGAGACCCAGTACTTC. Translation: CASRRVGPQETQYF.